This entry is about one T cell receptor (beta chain). The data are from a study of cytomegalovirus exposure and HLA in healthy donors. The germline CDR1 and CDR2 sequences are SGHTA and FQGNSA. The V and J ends lost 5 bases and 1 base respectively, with 4 bases between them. This CDR3 is built from 12 residues. PCR was performed using 60 Vbeta and 13 Jbeta primers. Clones were read by immunoSEQ multiplex PCR, and TCRdb kept only the in-frame ones, dropping some. This table holds about 150,000 clones, 65% to 85% found once. The chain joins TRBV7-2 to TRBJ2-3; D remains ambiguous. This TCR came from a man in his late teens or twenties in good health and CMV-seronegative. The sequenced material came from PBMCs. CDR3 nucleotides: TGTGCCAGCAGCCCTGGCACAGATACGCAGTATTTT. This codes for CASSPGTDTQYF.